Described below is a single T cell receptor beta chain sequence and its context. Germline V gene lookup returns CDR1 MNHEY and CDR2 SVGAGI. The CDR3 covers 15 residues. Trimming left V 5 bases short and J 2 bases short, with 14 bases between. TCRdb's copy holds only in-frame clones and misses some; the assay was immunoSEQ multiplex PCR. The data show roughly 2,000,000 clones, 90% to 95% seen once. The data were taken from a study of shared clonotypes between healthy human individuals. CD45RO-negative, CCR7-positively selected cells formed the naive CD8 fraction, excluding terminally differentiated effector memory CD45RA+ cells.

The clonotype comes from a man aged 18 to 30 in good health. Some clones in this sample may be carry-over from other donors' samples. The J gene is TRBJ2-3, the V gene TRBV6-5, with D unclear. The specimen was naive CD8+ T cells from PBMCs. DNA for the CDR3: TGTGCCAGCAGTAGGGCAGTCCCGGACACAGATACGCAGTATTTT. This encodes CASSRAVPDTDTQYF.